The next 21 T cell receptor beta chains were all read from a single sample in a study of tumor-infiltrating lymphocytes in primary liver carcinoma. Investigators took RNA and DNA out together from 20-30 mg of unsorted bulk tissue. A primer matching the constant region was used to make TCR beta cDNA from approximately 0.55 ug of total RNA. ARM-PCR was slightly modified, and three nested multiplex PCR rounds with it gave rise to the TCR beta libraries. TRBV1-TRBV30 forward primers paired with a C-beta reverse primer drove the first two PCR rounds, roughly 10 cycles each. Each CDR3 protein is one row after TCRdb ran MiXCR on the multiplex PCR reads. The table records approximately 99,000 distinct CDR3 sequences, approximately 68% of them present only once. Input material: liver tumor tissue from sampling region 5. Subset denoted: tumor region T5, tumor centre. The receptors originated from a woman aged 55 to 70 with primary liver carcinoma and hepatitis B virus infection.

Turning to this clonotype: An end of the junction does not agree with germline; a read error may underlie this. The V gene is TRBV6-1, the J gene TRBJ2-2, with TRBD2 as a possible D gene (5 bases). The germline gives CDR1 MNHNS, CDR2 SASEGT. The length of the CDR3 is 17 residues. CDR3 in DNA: TGTACCAGCAGTGAGTTGACTCGTATAACGAACACCGGGAAGCTGTTTTTT. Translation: CTSSELTRITNTGKLFF.

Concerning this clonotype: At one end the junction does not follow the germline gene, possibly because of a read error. The CDR3 coding sequence is TGTGCCAGCAGCCTCGGACTCCTGAAATACGATGAGCATTTCTTC. Protein product: CASSLGLLKYDEHFF. The rearrangement uses TRBV6-5 and TRBJ2-1, with a weak D call TRBD2 (5 bases). Germline values: CDR1 MNHEY, CDR2 SVGAGI. CDR3 length: 15 residues.

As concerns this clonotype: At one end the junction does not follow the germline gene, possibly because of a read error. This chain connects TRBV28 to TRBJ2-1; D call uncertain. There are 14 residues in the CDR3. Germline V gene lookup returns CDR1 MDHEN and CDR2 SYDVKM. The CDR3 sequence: CASRRGGALNVQFF. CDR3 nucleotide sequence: TGTGCCAGCAGGCGCGGCGGAGCCCTCAATGTGCAGTTCTTC.

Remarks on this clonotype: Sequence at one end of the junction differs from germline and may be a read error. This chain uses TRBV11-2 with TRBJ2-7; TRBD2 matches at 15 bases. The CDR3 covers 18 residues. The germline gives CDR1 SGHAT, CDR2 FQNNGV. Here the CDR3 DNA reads TGTGCCAGCAGCCCCTGGGGGACTAGCGGGGGGAAGTCCTACAAGCAGTACTTC. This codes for CASSPWGTSGGKSYKQYF.

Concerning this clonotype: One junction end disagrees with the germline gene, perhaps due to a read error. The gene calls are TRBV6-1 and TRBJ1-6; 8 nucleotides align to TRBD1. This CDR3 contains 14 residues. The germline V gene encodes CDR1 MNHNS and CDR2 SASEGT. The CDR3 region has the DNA TGCACCAGCAGAAGGGACAGGAATAATTCACCCCTCCACTTT. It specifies CTSRRDRNNSPLHF.

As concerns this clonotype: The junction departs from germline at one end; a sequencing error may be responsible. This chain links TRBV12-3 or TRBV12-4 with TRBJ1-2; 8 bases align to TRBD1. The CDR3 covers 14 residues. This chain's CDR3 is CASSPSRTGLGYTF. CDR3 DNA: TGTGCCAGCAGTCCTTCCCGGACAGGGCTCGGCTACACGTTC.

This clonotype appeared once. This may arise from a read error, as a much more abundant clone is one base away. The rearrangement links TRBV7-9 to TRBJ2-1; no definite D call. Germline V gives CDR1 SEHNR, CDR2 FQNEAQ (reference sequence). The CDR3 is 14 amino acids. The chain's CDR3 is CASSLEGSYSEQFF. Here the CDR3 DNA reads TGTGCCAGCAGCTTAGAGGGATCCTACAGTGAGCAGTTCTTC. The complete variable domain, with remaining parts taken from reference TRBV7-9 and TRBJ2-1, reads DTGVSQNPRHKITKRGQNVTFRCDPISEHNRLYWYRQTLGQGPEFLTYFQNEAQLEKSRLLSDRFSAERPKGSFSTLEIQRTEQGDSAMYLCASSLEGSYSEQFFGPGTRLTVL.

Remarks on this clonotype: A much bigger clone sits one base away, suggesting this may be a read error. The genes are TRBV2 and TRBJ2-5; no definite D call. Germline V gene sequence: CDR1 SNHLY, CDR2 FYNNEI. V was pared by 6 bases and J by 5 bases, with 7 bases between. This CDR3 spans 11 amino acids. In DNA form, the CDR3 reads TGTGCCAGCAGAGGTTGGGAGACCCAGTACTTC. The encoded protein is CASRGWETQYF.

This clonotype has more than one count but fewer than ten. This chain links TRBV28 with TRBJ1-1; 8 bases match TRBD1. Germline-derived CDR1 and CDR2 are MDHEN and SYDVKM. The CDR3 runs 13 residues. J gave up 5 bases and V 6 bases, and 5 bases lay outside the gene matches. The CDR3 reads CASSLTGVTEAFF. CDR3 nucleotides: TGTGCCAGCAGCTTGACAGGGGTAACTGAAGCTTTCTTT.

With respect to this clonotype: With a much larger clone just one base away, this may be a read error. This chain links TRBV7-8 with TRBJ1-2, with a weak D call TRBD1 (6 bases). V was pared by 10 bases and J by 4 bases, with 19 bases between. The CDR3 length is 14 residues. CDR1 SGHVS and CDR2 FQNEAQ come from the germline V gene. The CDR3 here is CANRAQQGPYGYTF. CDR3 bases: TGTGCCAACAGGGCACAACAGGGCCCCTATGGCTACACCTTC.

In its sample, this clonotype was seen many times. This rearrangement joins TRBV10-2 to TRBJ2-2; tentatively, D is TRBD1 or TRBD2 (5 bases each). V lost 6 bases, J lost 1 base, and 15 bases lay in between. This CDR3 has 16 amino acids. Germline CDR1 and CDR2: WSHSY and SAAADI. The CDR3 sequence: CASRRGRARNTGELFF. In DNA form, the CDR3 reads TGCGCCAGCAGGAGGGGCAGGGCCCGGAACACCGGGGAGCTGTTTTTT.

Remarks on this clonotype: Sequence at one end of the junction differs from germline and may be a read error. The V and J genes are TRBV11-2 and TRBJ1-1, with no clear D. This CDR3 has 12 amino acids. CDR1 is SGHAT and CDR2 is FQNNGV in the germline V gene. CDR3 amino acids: CAGSFRQAEAFF. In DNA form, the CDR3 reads TGTGCCGGCAGCTTCCGACAAGCTGAAGCCTTCTTT.

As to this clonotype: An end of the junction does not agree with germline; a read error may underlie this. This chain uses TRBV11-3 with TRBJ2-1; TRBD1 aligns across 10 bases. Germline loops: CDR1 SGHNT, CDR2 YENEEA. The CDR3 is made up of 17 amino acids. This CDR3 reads CACSPLRGQGPYNEQLF. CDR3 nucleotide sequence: TGTGCCTGCAGCCCTTTAAGGGGACAGGGGCCTTACAATGAGCAGTTATTC.

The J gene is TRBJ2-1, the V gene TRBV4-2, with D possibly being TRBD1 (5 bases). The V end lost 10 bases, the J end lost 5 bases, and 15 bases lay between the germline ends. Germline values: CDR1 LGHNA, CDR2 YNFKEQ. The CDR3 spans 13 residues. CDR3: CATGQAFHNEQFF. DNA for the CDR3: TGTGCCACAGGACAAGCGTTCCACAATGAGCAGTTCTTC.

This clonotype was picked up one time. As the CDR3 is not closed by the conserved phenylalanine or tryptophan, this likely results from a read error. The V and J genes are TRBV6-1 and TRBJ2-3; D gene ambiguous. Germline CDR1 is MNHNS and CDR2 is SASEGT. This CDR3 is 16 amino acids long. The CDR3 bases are TGTGCCAGCAGTACCATGAAGGGTATTCCCACAGATATGCAGTATTCT. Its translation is CASSTMKGIPTDMQYS.

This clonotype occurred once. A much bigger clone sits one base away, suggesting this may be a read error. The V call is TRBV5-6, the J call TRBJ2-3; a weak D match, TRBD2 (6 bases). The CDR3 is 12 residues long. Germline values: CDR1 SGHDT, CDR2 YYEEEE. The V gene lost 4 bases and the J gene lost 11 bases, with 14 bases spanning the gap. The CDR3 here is CASSPRRGMQYF. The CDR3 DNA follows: TGTGCCAGCAGCCCACGGAGGGGTATGCAGTATTTT.

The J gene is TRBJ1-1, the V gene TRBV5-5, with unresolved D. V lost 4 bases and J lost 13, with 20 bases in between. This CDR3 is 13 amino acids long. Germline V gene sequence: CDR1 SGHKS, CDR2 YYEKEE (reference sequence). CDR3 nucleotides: TGTGCCAGCAGCCTCGATCTAAACACTGAGGTTTTCTTT. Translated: CASSLDLNTEVFF.

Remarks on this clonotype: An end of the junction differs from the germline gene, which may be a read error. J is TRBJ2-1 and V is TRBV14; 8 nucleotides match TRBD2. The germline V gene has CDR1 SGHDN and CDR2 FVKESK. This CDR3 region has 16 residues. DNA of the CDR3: TGTGCCAGCAACCTGTTTGGGACTAGTGCGTACATTGAGCAGTTCTTC. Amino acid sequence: CASNLFGTSAYIEQFF.

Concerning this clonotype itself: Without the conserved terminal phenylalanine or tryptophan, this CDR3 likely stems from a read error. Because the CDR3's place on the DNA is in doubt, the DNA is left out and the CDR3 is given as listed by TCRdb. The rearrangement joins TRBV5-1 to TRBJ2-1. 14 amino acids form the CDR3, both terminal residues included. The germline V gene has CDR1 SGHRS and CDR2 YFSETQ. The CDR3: CASSYGRAFNERFL.

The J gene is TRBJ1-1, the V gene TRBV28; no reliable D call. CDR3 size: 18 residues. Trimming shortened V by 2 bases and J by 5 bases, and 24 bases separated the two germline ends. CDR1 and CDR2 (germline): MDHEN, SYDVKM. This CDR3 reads CASSLPFLPGPKRTEAFF. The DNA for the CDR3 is TGTGCCAGCAGTTTACCGTTCCTCCCGGGCCCCAAGCGTACTGAAGCTTTCTTT.

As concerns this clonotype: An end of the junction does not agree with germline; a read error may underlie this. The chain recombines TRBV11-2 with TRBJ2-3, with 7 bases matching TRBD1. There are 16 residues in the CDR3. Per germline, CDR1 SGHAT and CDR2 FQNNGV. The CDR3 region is CASSLTGQAITDTQYF. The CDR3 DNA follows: TGCGCCAGCAGCTTAACCGGACAGGCGATTACAGATACGCAGTATTTT.